This entry concerns a single T cell receptor (beta chain). Its cognate antigen is unknown. Enrollment shut out patients with autoimmune disease history or systemic immunosuppression. The timepoints at which blood was sampled were baseline, cycle 4 day 1, and cycle 7 day 1. V shed 4 bases and J shed 3 bases, with 13 bases lying between them. CDR1 is SGHRS and CDR2 is YFSETQ in the germline V gene. The CDR3 has 15 amino acids. Data came from immunoSEQ multiplex PCR; TCRdb stores just in-frame clones and leaves some out. Of tens of thousands of clones detected, less than 90% appear once; the ten largest clones hold 1%. This sample stems from a study of OX40 agonist ivuxolimab in advanced cancers. Whole-study results and caveats: No antigen was identified for the clonally expanded peripheral T cells.

The clonotype was recovered from an adult with an advanced solid tumor such as melanoma, head and neck, liver or kidney cancer. The chain combines TRBV5-1 with TRBJ2-2, with D perhaps given as TRBD1 or TRBD2 (6 bases each). The sequencing used CD4+ or CD8+ T cells sorted from blood, collected in a trial of the OX40 agonist ivuxolimab. The CDR3 region has the DNA TGCGCCAGCAGCCTGGGGGGCGTCGACACCGGGGAGCTGTTTTTT. Protein product: CASSLGGVDTGELFF.